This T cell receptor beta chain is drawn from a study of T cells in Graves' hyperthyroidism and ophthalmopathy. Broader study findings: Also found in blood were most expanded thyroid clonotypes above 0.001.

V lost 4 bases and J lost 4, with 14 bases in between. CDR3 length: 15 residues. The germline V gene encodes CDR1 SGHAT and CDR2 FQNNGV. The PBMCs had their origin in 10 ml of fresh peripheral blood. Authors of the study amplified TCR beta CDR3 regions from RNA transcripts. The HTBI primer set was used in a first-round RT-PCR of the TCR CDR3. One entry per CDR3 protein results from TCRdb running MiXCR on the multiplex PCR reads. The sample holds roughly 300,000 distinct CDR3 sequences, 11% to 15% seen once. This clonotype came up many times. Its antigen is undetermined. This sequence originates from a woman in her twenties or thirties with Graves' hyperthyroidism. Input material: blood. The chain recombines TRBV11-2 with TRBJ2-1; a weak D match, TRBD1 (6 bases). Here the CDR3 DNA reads TGTGCCAGCAGCTCGGACCGGGACAATTACAATGAGCAGTTCTTC. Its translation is CASSSDRDNYNEQFF.